Each of the 3 T cell receptor beta chains below was sequenced from the same sample in a study of identical twins. TCRdb ran MiXCR on the 5' RACE reads and lists one entry per CDR3 protein. Of more than 1.5 million distinct CDR3 sequences detected, around 29% appear once; the ten largest clones hold 0.25% to 0.3%. Source material: cord blood. The receptors were gathered from a newborn girl in good health.

The rearrangement joins TRBV24-1 to TRBJ2-1, with D hard to call. The CDR3 covers 15 residues. Germline V gene data show CDR1 as KGHDR and CDR2 as SFDVKD. V was trimmed by 4 bases and J by 6 bases, leaving 15 bases between them. The CDR3 spells CATSDPSDLANEQFF. The CDR3 DNA is TGTGCCACCAGTGACCCCTCCGATTTAGCCAATGAGCAGTTCTTC.

The CDR3 is CASSLLVANYEQYF. The CDR3 nucleotides read TGTGCCAGCAGTTTGCTAGTTGCCAACTACGAGCAGTACTTC. The chain combines TRBV28 with TRBJ2-7; D unresolved. The CDR3 extends over 14 amino acids. Germline assignment: CDR1 MDHEN and CDR2 SYDVKM. Trimming stripped 3 bases from V and 3 bases from J, with 12 bases between.

The rearrangement links TRBV9 to TRBJ2-7, with 7 bases matching TRBD2. V was pared by 1 base and J by 2 bases, with 3 bases of the junction left unmatched. CDR3 length equals 14 residues. Germline CDR1 SGDLS, CDR2 YYNGEE. Here the CDR3 reads CASSVNRGAYEQYF. The CDR3 nucleotides read TGTGCCAGCAGCGTAAACCGGGGGGCCTACGAGCAGTACTTC.